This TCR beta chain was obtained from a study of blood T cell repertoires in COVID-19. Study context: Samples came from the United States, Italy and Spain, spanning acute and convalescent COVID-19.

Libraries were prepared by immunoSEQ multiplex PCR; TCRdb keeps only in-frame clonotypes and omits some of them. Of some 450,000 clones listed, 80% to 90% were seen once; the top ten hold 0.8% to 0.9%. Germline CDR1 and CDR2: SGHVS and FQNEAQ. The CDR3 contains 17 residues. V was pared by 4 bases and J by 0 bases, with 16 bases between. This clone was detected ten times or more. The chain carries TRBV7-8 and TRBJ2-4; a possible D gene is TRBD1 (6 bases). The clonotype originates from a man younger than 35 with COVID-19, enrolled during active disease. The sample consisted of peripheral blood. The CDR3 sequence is CASSSETGTLAKNIQYF. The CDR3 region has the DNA TGTGCCAGCAGCTCCGAGACAGGAACCTTAGCCAAAAACATTCAGTACTTC.